This T cell receptor beta chain was sequenced during a study of response to subunit inactivated influenza vaccine (dated by TCRdb to the late 2010s). Looking at the study overall: To follow how T cells responded to a trivalent subunit inactivated influenza vaccine, the researchers relied on deep quantitative profiling of the T cell receptor repertoire. On the study overall, not on this receptor specifically: The authors proposed that each seasonal influenza vaccination may bring in only a limited number of new T cells.

This clonotype occurred a few times. Its antigen is still unknown. No base quality information exists; no much larger clone differs at one position. The germline V gene encodes CDR1 MNHEY and CDR2 SVGAGI. There are 17 amino acids in the CDR3, from cysteine to phenylalanine inclusive. Only CDR3 DNA remains: 51 bases, in frame from the first base. Clipping removes 2 bases from V and 6 bases from J, with 12 as the unmatched junction base count. The method behind the library was RT-PCR. The sequencing machine was an Illumina HiSeq 2500. In-frame beta chains were kept once TCRdb had trimmed the public reads at Q25 with fastp and called clones with MiXCR. Each CDR3 protein appears once, grouped with its most common genes and DNA. Counted in this sample were roughly 500,000 distinct CDR3 sequences; approximately 24% of them appeared once. The ten largest clonotypes hold 2.5% to 3% of the sample. These data also formed part of another study, on T cells expressing NK-cell markers. According to the second study: TCR beta cDNA libraries were prepared using 5'RACE template switching, which introduced a universal primer site and unique molecular identifiers. In sorted CD3+CD56+NKG2C+, CD3+CD56+NKG2C- and CD3+CD56-NKG2C+ T-cell subsets from 8 or 9 donors, TCR beta-chain repertoires were profiled. Seven of the eight sequenced donors were HCMV-seropositive and one was HCMV-seronegative. To restrict sorting to alphabetaTCR-expressing T cells, an anti-gammadeltaTCR antibody was added in several experiments. In several donors, the dominant CD3+CD56+NKG2C+ clonotypes were found to rank among the top 10 CD8+ clonotypes and to make up 1.0-7.0% of CD8+ T cells. Those dominant clonotypes were again the most abundant among CD3+CD56-NKG2C+ cells in a handful of donors, at about 28.3-65%. Whether the expanded NKG2C-expressing T cell clones were specific for HCMV antigens remained unclear. The eight sequenced donors were randomly selected healthy volunteers, three men and five women. HCMV serostatus was determined by detecting HCMV-specific IgG in serum with a commercial ELISA kit. Ficoll density gradient centrifugation was used to isolate peripheral blood mononuclear cells from blood. Using Miltenyi isolation kits, CD4+ and CD8+ T cells were isolated from PBMC through magnetic immunoseparation. cDNA synthesis was primed from the TCR beta constant segment and was followed by two successive PCR amplification steps. Illumina HiSeq 2000/2500, MiSeq or NextSeq was used to sequence libraries as 2 x 150 bp reads. Reads were demultiplexed and grouped by UMI with MIGEC, and clonotypes were assembled and quantified with MiTCR. To exclude erroneous sequences, any TCR cDNA sequence not supported by at least two reads was discarded. The tcR package was used for downstream repertoire analysis, with clonotypes matched between fractions based on CDR3 nucleotide sequence plus V segment. VDJmatch was used to annotate antigen specificity against VDJdb, with one amino acid substitution in CDR3 permitted.

The source of this sequence is a man over 45 who received an inactivated influenza vaccine. Donor details come from another sample of the same person, matched by shared clones. This material consisted of CD4+ T cells sorted from PBMCs, taken roughly 12 days after vaccination. The rearrangement combines TRBV6-5 with TRBJ2-1, and 8 bases in between align with TRBD2. The CDR3 amino acid sequence is: CASSYTPRVAGPNEQFF. The sequence in DNA is TGTGCCAGCAGTTACACCCCCCGGGTAGCGGGGCCCAATGAGCAGTTCTTC.